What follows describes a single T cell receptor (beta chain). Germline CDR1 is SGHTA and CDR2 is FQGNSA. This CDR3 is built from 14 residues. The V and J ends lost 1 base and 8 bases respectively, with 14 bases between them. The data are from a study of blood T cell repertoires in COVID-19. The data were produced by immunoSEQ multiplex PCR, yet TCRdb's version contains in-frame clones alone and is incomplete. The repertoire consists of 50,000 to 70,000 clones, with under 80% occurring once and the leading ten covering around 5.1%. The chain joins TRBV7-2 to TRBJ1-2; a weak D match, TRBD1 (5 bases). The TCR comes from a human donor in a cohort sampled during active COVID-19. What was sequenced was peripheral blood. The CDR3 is CASSLGEGRRGYTF. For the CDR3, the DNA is TGTGCCAGCAGCTTAGGGGAGGGGCGTAGGGGCTACACCTTC.